Presented here are 14 T cell receptor beta chains from one specimen sequenced in a study of cytomegalovirus exposure and HLA in healthy donors. PCR was performed using 60 Vbeta and 13 Jbeta primers. Clones were sequenced by immunoSEQ multiplex PCR, and TCRdb holds only the in-frame ones, with some missing. The sample carries around 170,000 clones, 80% recorded once. The sample taken for sequencing was PBMCs. The receptors derive from a man between 35 and 55 years old in good health and CMV-seropositive.

This clone was found a few times. J is TRBJ2-7 and V is TRBV9; 10 positions match TRBD2. Trimming removed 0 bases from V and 6 bases from J; junction bases left unmatched: 9. The CDR3 runs 16 residues. Germline CDR1 reads SGDLS; CDR2 reads YYNGEE. For the CDR3, the DNA is TGTGCCAGCAGCGTAGCTATTACTAGCGGGGATGGCGAGCAGTACTTC. Translating it yields CASSVAITSGDGEQYF.

The CDR3 region has the DNA TGTGCCAGCAGCGTGGCTAGCGGGGGGCCTGAAGAGACCCAGTACTTC. Protein product: CASSVASGGPEETQYF. The chain employs TRBV9 and TRBJ2-5; 11 bases align to TRBD2. Per germline, CDR1 SGDLS and CDR2 YYNGEE. The V gene end was trimmed by 2 bases and the J gene end by 3 bases; junction bases not matched to a gene: 6. The CDR3 totals 16 residues.

The chain carries TRBV5-3 and TRBJ1-1, with D perhaps matching TRBD1 (5 bases). TRBV5-3 is treated as an ORF (open reading frame) with a function not yet certain. The CDR3 extends over 16 amino acids. V lost 2 bases and J lost 3, with 17 bases in between. DNA of the CDR3: TGTGCCAGAAGCTTTGGGGCCAGTAAAGGTGACACTGAAGCTTTCTTT. Protein product: CARSFGASKGDTEAFF.

This chain joins TRBV9 and TRBJ1-5; D not resolved. With 0 bases removed from V and 2 bases from J, the gap between germline ends came to 12 bases. The CDR3 is made up of 16 amino acids. Germline CDR1 is SGDLS and CDR2 is YYNGEE. The CDR3 sequence is CASSVGGGSGNQPQHF. CDR3 nucleotides: TGTGCCAGCAGCGTAGGAGGCGGATCGGGCAATCAGCCCCAGCATTTT.

This chain connects TRBV18 to TRBJ2-7, with TRBD1 matching 9 bases. V was clipped by 0 bases and J by 7 bases; unmatched bases: 4. The CDR3 is 14 residues long. Germline CDR1 is KGHSH and CDR2 is LQKENI. The CDR3: CASSPPLTGGEQYF. CDR3 sequence (DNA): TGTGCCAGCTCACCACCGTTGACAGGGGGGGAGCAGTACTTC.

This clone appeared once. The rearrangement links TRBV5-4 to TRBJ2-3; 11 bases are a match to TRBD2. The CDR3 runs 16 residues. V lost 4 bases and J lost 5; bases outside the gene matches: 9. Germline assignment: CDR1 SGHNT and CDR2 YYREEE (reference sequence). CDR3 nucleotide sequence: TGTGCCAGCAGCCCAGGGGTAGCGGGGGGGGTAGATACGCAGTATTTT. It is translated as CASSPGVAGGVDTQYF.

The count of this clone is one. The gene calls are TRBV6-5 and TRBJ2-7; 8 bases are shared with TRBD1. The V gene end was trimmed by 5 bases and the J gene end by 6 bases; junction bases not matched to a gene: 6. The CDR3 runs 13 residues. Germline V lookup: CDR1 MNHEY, CDR2 SVGAGI. CDR3 nucleotide sequence: TGTGCCAGCAGTAAGCGAACAGGGGGCGAGCAGTACTTC. It yields the protein CASSKRTGGEQYF.

V usage is TRBV9 and J usage is TRBJ2-1; 8 bases are a match to TRBD2. This CDR3 has 15 residues. The germline V gene has CDR1 SGDLS and CDR2 YYNGEE. The trim removed 0 bases at V and 5 bases at J, leaving 4 bases unmatched. The CDR3 spells CASSVVAGIDNEQFF. In DNA form, the CDR3 reads TGTGCCAGCAGCGTAGTAGCGGGAATCGACAATGAGCAGTTCTTC.

This chain links TRBV9 with TRBJ2-5; 8 bases are shared with TRBD1. The CDR3 length is 18 residues. V dropped 4 bases and J dropped 2; count of bases not matched to a gene: 16. Germline V CDR1 and CDR2: SGDLS, YYNGEE. Here the CDR3 DNA reads TGTGCCAGCAGCCCACCAGACAGGGGCGCGGTGGGACAAGAGACCCAGTACTTC. It is translated as CASSPPDRGAVGQETQYF.

CDR3 DNA: TGTGCCAGCAGCTCCCGGGACACCTCCTACGAGCAGTACTTC. It yields the protein CASSSRDTSYEQYF. The genes are TRBV9 and TRBJ2-7; the D gene is possibly TRBD1 (6 bases). CDR3 length: 14 residues. The V gene lost 4 bases and the J gene lost 0 bases, with 11 bases spanning the gap. Germline CDR1 and CDR2: SGDLS and YYNGEE.

V usage is TRBV30 and J usage is TRBJ1-5; no firm D call. V lost 0 bases to trimming and J lost 5 bases, with 14 bases between them. The V gene's germline CDR1 is GTSNPN and CDR2 SVGIG (reference sequence). CDR3 length equals 15 residues. CDR3 nucleotides: TGTGCCTGGAGTGTCGGGTCTAACGGGGATCAGCCCCAGCATTTT. The encoded protein is CAWSVGSNGDQPQHF.

This clone was detected only once. The CDR3 nucleotides are TGTGCCAGCACGACCCCTGGCAGGCCTGACGTCGAGCAGTACTTC. It is translated as CASTTPGRPDVEQYF. This chain connects TRBV21-1 to TRBJ2-7; the table's D call TRBD1 went unverified against the DNA. TRBV21-1 is marked as a pseudogene. The CDR3 loop spans 15 amino acids.

The chain combines TRBV29-1 with TRBJ2-1, with D unclear. This CDR3 is 13 amino acids long. Germline loops: CDR1 SQVTM, CDR2 ANQGSEA. With 7 bases removed from V and 0 bases from J, the gap between germline ends came to 10 bases. The CDR3 DNA reads as TGCAGCGGTGTCTCGAGCTCCTACAATGAGCAGTTCTTC. This translates into CSGVSSSYNEQFF.

The chain recombines TRBV18 with TRBJ2-3; 9 nucleotides line up with TRBD2. This CDR3 spans 17 amino acids. J was trimmed by 2 bases and V by 2 bases; bases with no gene match: 8. Germline CDR1 is KGHSH and CDR2 is LQKENI. The CDR3 DNA is TGTGCCAGCTCACCATTGGGGGCTAGCGGGGCCACAGATACGCAGTATTTT. Its protein is CASSPLGASGATDTQYF.